The present T cell receptor beta chain was sequenced within a study of blood T cell repertoires in COVID-19. Study in general: T cells, B-cell-depleted T cells, or PBMCs supplied cDNA or gDNA.

Germline V lookup: CDR1 SGHTA, CDR2 FQGNSA. The CDR3 is made up of 13 amino acids. V trimming: 4 bases; J trimming: 3 bases; junction bases outside the gene matches: 3. Only a few counts were recorded for this clone. As originally analysed: Amplified reference gene primers provided the basis for estimating nucleated cell counts. The method was immunoSEQ multiplex PCR; TCRdb's version includes in-frame clones alone and lacks a portion of them. D and trimming were read from the DNA, whereas the V and J calls and clone size are those reported in that table. The data show around 170,000 clones, around 84% seen once.

The genes are TRBV7-2 and TRBJ2-7, with 7 positions matching TRBD1. This TCR was sampled from a man in his fifties with active or convalescent COVID-19. Sequencing input: peripheral blood. CDR3 sequence (DNA): TGTGCCAGCAGCTCGACAGGGATCTACGAGCAGTACTTC. Its translation: CASSSTGIYEQYF.